This TCR beta chain was obtained from a study of CD8+CD57+ T cells in acquired aplastic anemia. This clonotype was counted ten times or more. As yet, its antigen is unknown. Sequencing involved patients with CD8+CD57+ cell expansion previously shown by flow cytometry. Patients, without exception, had severe acquired aplastic anemia. Using genomic DNA as the template, TCR beta VDJ and CDR3 profiling was carried out. Using its own MiXCR run on the reads, TCRdb lists one record per CDR3 protein. Here the sample spans around 430,000 distinct CDR3 sequences, around a third being singletons. Study outcomes and limitations: The study identified more than 25 CD8+ CDR3 sequences shared by patients and controls.

CDR1 is DFQATT and CDR2 is SNEGSKA in the germline V gene (reference sequence). The CDR3 is made up of 16 amino acids. Trimming stripped 0 bases from V and 1 base from J, with 15 bases between. The chain joins TRBV20-1 to TRBJ1-1, with D perhaps TRBD1 (5 bases). The sequence came from a human donor with aplastic anemia. Input material: sorted CD4+, CD8+, or CD8+CD57+ T cells (not recorded which) from PBMCs. As DNA, the CDR3 is TGCAGTGCTAGAGAATTGGGGCTAATGTGGAACACTGAAGCTTTCTTT. It codes for CSARELGLMWNTEAFF.